This TCR beta chain is from a study of blood T cell repertoires in COVID-19. On the study more broadly: Acute and convalescent COVID-19 specimens originated in the United States, Italy and Spain. The analysed material was cDNA or gDNA that came from T cells, B-cell-depleted T cells, or PBMCs.

Source study methods: Estimation of nucleated cell counts relied on the amplification of reference gene primers. Method: immunoSEQ multiplex PCR; TCRdb's copy keeps in-frame clones and lacks some. The DNA was the basis for D and trimming; V, J and clone size are from that table. The sample carries under 150,000 clones, 84% recorded once. Trimming cost V 1 base and J 3 bases; bases outside gene matches: 2. CDR1 and CDR2 from the germline V gene are SGHAT and FQNNGV. The CDR3 runs to 14 residues. Source material: peripheral blood. The sequence was obtained from a human donor in a cohort sampled during active COVID-19. The chain has TRBV11-2 and TRBJ1-2; the match to TRBD1 covers 7 bases. The DNA of the CDR3 is TGTGCCAGCAGCTTAGGAGGGACAGACTATGGCTACACCTTC. Its protein product is CASSLGGTDYGYTF.